This T cell receptor (beta chain) was found in a study of shared clonotypes between healthy human individuals. The CDR3 extends over 14 amino acids. Germline values: CDR1 SGHAT, CDR2 FQNNGV. V lost 5 bases and J lost 3, with 13 bases in between. Sequencing was performed with immunoSEQ multiplex PCR; in TCRdb, only in-frame clones are kept and a portion is missing. The data hold more than 2,000,000 clones, with approximately 93% observed a single time. The receptor comes from a man aged 18-30 years in good health. Some clones in this sample may be carry-over from other donors' samples. The sample comprised naive CD4+ T cells from PBMCs. Subset defined: CD45RA+ positively selected. This chain links TRBV11-2 with TRBJ1-2; D might be TRBD1 (6 bases). The CDR3 nucleotides read TGTGCCAGCAGCCCCCAGGACAGTTACTATGGCTACACCTTC. Its translation: CASSPQDSYYGYTF.